This TCR beta chain was found in a study of post-analysis software for immune sequencing data. Findings and caveats of the study: Controls showed lower frequencies than patients for roughly 5 TRBV segments, and TRBV5-6, TRBV5-1 and TRBV20-1 were among these.

Sequencing libraries made from TCR beta cDNA carried unique molecular identifiers. TCRdb analysed the PCR reads with MiXCR anew, one entry per CDR3 protein. Altogether hundreds of thousands of distinct CDR3 sequences are present, about 44% being singletons, with the ten largest covering 1.7%. CDR3 size: 16 residues. V was shortened by 3 bases and J by 4 bases, with 15 bases between the two germline ends. As regards this clonotype: As yet, its antigen is unknown.

Sequencing used blood. This chain uses TRBV12-3 or TRBV12-4 with TRBJ2-2, with D possibly matching TRBD1 (5 bases). This sequence was found in a girl aged 5-17 years with multiple sclerosis. Here the CDR3 DNA reads TGTGCCAGCAGTTTTTTGAGGCAGGGTGGCACCGGGGAGCTGTTTTTT. Its translation: CASSFLRQGGTGELFF.